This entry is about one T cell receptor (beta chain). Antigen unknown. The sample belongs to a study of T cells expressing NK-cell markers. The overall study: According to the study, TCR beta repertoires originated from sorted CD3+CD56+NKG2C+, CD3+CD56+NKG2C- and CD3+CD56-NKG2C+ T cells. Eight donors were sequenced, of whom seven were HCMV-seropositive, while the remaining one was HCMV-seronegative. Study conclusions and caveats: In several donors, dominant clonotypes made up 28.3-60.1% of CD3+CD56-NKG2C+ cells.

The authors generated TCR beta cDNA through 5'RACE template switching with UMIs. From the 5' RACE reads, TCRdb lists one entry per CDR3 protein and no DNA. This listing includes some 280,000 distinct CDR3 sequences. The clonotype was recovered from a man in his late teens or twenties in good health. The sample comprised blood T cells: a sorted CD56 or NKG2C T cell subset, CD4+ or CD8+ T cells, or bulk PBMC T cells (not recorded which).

Here the CDR3 reads CASTGQGSTDTQYF. The gene calls are TRBV6-1 and TRBJ2-3; the D call from TCRdb, TRBD1, cannot be confirmed without DNA. The germline V gene has CDR1 MNHNS and CDR2 SASEGT. CDR3 length equals 14 residues.